One T cell receptor (beta chain) is described in this entry. Its antigen remains unidentified. The data originate from a study of cytomegalovirus exposure and HLA in healthy donors. Regarding the study as a whole: CMV antigen specificity of a few CMV-associated chains was confirmed in vitro. One later analysis, an examination of the 90 to 150 validation repertoires, found that first-cohort TCR clusters tended to co-occur in them.

The assay was immunoSEQ multiplex PCR, and TCRdb's table has in-frame clones only and misses some. The sample holds 100,000 or so clones; approximately 88% are singletons and the top ten take approximately 4%. Per germline, CDR1 MNHNY and CDR2 SVGAGI (reference sequence). The CDR3 has 13 residues. Trimming cost V 4 bases and J 5 bases, with 8 bases left between them. Sequencing used PBMCs. The source of this sequence is a woman in her twenties or thirties in good health and CMV-seronegative. The V gene is TRBV6-6, the J gene TRBJ2-2; TRBD2 might be the D (5 bases). The DNA for the CDR3 is TGTGCCAGCAGTTGGCGCGGGACCGGGGAGCTGTTTTTT. The encoded protein is CASSWRGTGELFF.